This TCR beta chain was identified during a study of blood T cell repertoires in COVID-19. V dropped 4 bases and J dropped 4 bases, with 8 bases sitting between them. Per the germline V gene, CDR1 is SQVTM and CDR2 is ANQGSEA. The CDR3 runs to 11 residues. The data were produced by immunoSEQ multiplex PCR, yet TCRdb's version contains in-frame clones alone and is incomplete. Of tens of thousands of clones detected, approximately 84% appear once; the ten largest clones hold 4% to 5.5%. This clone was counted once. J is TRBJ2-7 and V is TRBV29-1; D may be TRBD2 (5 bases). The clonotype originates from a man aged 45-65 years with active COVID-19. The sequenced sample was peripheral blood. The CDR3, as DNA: TGCAGCGTTGGAGGACTTTACGAGCAGTACTTC. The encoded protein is CSVGGLYEQYF.